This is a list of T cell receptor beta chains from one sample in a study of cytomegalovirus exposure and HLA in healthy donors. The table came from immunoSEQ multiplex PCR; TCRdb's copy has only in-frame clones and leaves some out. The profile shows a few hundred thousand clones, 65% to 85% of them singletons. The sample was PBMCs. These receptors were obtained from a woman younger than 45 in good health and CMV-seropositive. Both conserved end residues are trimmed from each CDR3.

ASSPFLVTGEYEQY	TRBV6-6	TRBJ2-7
ASSRGRPSYGYT	TRBV4-1	TRBJ1-2
SGIGLAGLSYNEQF	TRBV29-1	TRBJ2-1
ASSHLEGVPTDTQY	TRBV11-3	TRBJ2-3
ASSLGSFPPGTEAF	TRBV28	TRBJ1-1
AISAPSGVEQF	TRBV10-3	TRBJ2-1
ASSLNRDSNPIEQF	TRBV7-9	TRBJ2-1
ASSRDPTDTQY	TRBV14	TRBJ2-3
ASSQVGNNQPQH	TRBV4-2	TRBJ1-5
ASSSGANTEAF	TRBV5-1	TRBJ1-1
ASSVASRQSLYGYT	TRBV9	TRBJ1-2
AIATNSYEQY	TRBV6-8	TRBJ2-7
ASSFSGEQY	TRBV6-1	TRBJ2-7
SVVIDLNTEAF	TRBV29-1	TRBJ1-1
ASSYLNTDTQY	TRBV6-5	TRBJ2-3
ASSLPGPYEQY	TRBV7-8	TRBJ2-7
ASSLGASGQY	TRBV11-3	TRBJ2-7
ASSAAGTVNQPQH	TRBV9	TRBJ1-5
ASSYSEDQPQH	TRBV6-5	TRBJ1-5
ASSQLLAGGGQETQY	TRBV4-1	TRBJ2-5
ASSVGTNTGELF	TRBV9	TRBJ2-2
ASSLVQGYQPQH	TRBV11-2	TRBJ1-5
ASSYSGTGLGNGYT	TRBV6-5	TRBJ1-2
ASSLVVDTIY	TRBV11-2	TRBJ1-3
ASSFTTRSSIGNTIY	TRBV11-3	TRBJ1-3
SVSGGGKAGNTIY	TRBV29-1	TRBJ1-3
AWSLPGAKNPAYEQY	TRBV30	TRBJ2-7
ASSLGVGADTQY	TRBV27	TRBJ2-3
ASSYPGGNTIY	TRBV6-5	TRBJ1-3
ASSWTGVTYEQY	TRBV27	TRBJ2-7
TSSQDRGRSGRWNEQF	TRBV1	TRBJ2-1
ASSPQAGAKSYT	TRBV7-2	TRBJ1-2
ASGDPPNTEAF	TRBV6-1	TRBJ1-1
ASSLGGGYNEQF	TRBV6-6	TRBJ2-1
AWGPRALYGYT	TRBV30	TRBJ1-2
ASMTGGASREKLF	TRBV6-1	TRBJ1-4
ASSTDMNTEAF	TRBV5-1	TRBJ1-1
ASSYSPGILNTEAF	TRBV6-5	TRBJ1-1
ASSLLREIYEQY	TRBV28	TRBJ2-7
ASRLQPIGETQY	TRBV5-1	TRBJ2-5
ASSMGDGSGNTIY	TRBV5-1	TRBJ1-3
ASSLSSRQGGDTQY	TRBV5-1	TRBJ2-3
ASSYSTDSYYGYT	TRBV6-5	TRBJ1-2
ASRGLAGGDTQY	TRBV27	TRBJ2-3
ASSLGTGTGHYGYT	TRBV5-1	TRBJ1-2
ASSSIGVYGYT	TRBV9	TRBJ1-2
SARDGAGYT	TRBV20-1	TRBJ1-2
ASSSSGLAGTYEQY	TRBV7-2	TRBJ2-7
ASSEAPDRSRAF	TRBV6-1	TRBJ1-1
ASSRQGRGTEAF	TRBV27	TRBJ1-1
SAQLDYEQY	TRBV20-1	TRBJ2-7
ASTSYSGNNEQF	TRBV19	TRBJ2-1
ATQRDTQY	TRBV6-1	TRBJ2-3